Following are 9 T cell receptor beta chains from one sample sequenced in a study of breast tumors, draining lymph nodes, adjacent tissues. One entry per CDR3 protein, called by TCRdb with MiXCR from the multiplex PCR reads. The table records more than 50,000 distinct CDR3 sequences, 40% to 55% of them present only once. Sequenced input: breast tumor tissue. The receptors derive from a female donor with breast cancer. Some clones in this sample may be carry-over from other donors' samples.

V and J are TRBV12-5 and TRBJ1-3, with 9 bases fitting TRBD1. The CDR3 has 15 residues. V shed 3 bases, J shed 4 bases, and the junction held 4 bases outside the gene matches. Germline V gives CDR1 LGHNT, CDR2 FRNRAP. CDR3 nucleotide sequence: TGTGCTAGTGGTTTAGAGACAGGGGGAGGAAACACCATATATTTT. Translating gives CASGLETGGGNTIYF.

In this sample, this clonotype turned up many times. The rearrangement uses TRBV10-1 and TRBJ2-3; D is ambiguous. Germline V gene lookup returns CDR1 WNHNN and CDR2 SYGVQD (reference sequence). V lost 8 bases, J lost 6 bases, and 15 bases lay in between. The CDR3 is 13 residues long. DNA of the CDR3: TGCGCCAGCCCGGGTCGCACCTTGGATACGCAGTATTTT. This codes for CASPGRTLDTQYF.

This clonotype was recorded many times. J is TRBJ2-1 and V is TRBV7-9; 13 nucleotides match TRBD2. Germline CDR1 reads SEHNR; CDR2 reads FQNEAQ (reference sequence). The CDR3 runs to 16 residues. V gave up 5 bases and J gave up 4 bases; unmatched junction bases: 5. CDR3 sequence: CASSGGTSGEYNEQFF. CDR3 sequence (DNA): TGTGCCAGCAGCGGGGGGACTAGCGGGGAATACAATGAGCAGTTCTTC.

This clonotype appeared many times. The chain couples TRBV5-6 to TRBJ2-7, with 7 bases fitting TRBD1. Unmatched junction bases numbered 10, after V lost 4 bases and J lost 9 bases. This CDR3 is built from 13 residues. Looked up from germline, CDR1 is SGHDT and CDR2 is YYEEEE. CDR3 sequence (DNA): TGTGCCAGCAGCATACGACAGGGTGGGGGGCAGTACTTC. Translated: CASSIRQGGGQYF.

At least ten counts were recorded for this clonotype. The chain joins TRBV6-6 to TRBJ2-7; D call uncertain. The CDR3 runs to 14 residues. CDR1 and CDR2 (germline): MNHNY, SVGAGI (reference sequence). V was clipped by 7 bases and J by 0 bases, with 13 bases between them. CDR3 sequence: CASTHGQNSYEQYF. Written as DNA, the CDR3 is TGTGCCAGCACCCACGGGCAGAACTCCTACGAGCAGTACTTC.

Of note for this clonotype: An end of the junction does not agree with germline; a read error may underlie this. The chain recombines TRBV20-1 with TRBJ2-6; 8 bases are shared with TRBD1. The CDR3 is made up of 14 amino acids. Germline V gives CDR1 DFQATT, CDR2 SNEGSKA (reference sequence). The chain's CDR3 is CSGDRSSGATVLTF. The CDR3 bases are TGCAGCGGGGACAGGAGCTCTGGGGCCACCGTCCTGACTTTC.

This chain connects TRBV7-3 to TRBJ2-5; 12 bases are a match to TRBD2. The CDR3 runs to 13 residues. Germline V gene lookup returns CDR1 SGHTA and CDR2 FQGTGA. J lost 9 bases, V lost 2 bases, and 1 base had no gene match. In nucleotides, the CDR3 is TGTGCCAGCAGCTTATCTAGCGGGGGGGCCCAGTACTTC. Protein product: CASSLSSGGAQYF.

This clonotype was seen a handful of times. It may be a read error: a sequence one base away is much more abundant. CDR3 region: CASSSGTGANYGYPF. CDR3 DNA sequence: TGTGCCAGCAGCTCGGGGACAGGGGCTAACTATGGCTACCCCTTC. V is TRBV7-9 and J is TRBJ1-2, with TRBD1 matching 10 bases. The CDR3 has 15 amino acids. Germline CDR1 and CDR2: SEHNR and FQNEAQ (reference sequence). Drawing the rest from reference TRBV7-9 and TRBJ1-2, the complete variable domain is DTGVSQNPRHKITKRGQNVTFRCDPISEHNRLYWYRQTLGQGPEFLTYFQNEAQLEKSRLLSDRFSAERPKGSFSTLEIQRTEQGDSAMYLCASSSGTGANYGYPFGSGTRLTVV.

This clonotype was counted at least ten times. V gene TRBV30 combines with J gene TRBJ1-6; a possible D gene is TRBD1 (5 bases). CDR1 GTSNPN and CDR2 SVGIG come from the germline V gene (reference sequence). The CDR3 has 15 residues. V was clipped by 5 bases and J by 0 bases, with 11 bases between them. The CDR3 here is CAWRGGSSYNSPLHF. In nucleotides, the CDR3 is TGTGCCTGGCGTGGGGGGAGCTCCTATAATTCACCCCTCCACTTT.